The 16 T cell receptor beta chains in this list originate from one sample, sequenced in a study of a mutant IDH1 vaccine in newly diagnosed glioma. Time point specified: week 23, last vaccination. Mutant IDH1 20-mer peptide, at 300 ug, made up each vaccine dose, with topical imiquimod. Antigens of these TCRs are unknown. Only in-frame clones appear in the TCRdb table, and some are missing; sequencing was by immunoSEQ multiplex PCR. Of more than 35,000 clones listed, roughly 81% are singletons. The sample consisted of PBMCs, taken from a glioma patient whose treatment included an IDH1 peptide vaccine. All receptors derive from a man in his forties with glioma.

This clone was seen only once. The gene calls are TRBV28 and TRBJ2-7; D remains unclear. CDR3 size: 13 residues. Germline CDR1 is MDHEN and CDR2 is SYDVKM. V was shortened by 7 bases and J by 0 bases, with 10 bases between the two germline ends. The chain's CDR3 is CASKLTVSYEQYF. CDR3 in DNA: TGTGCCAGCAAGTTAACAGTCTCCTACGAGCAGTACTTC.

The genes are TRBV10-3 and TRBJ2-1; 7 positions match TRBD1. Germline CDR1 and CDR2: ENHRY and SYGVKD. There are 14 residues in the CDR3. Unmatched junction bases numbered 7, after V lost 7 bases and J lost 4 bases. The CDR3 reads CAIMGQGDYNEQFF. Here the CDR3 DNA reads TGTGCCATCATGGGGCAGGGGGATTACAATGAGCAGTTCTTC.

About this clone: At one boundary the junction diverges from the germline segment, which might be a read error. The chain is built from TRBV7-7 and TRBJ2-5; D possibly uses TRBD1 or TRBD2 (5 bases each). CDR1 is SSHAT, CDR2 FNYEAQ, per germline (reference sequence). The CDR3 runs to 15 residues. CDR3 nucleotides: TGTGCTAGCAGCTTATCGGGGACGGCTCAAGAGACCCAGTACTTC. It encodes CASSLSGTAQETQYF.

The rearrangement links TRBV9 to TRBJ1-4, with a weak D call TRBD1 (5 bases). This CDR3 has 15 residues. Germline V gene data show CDR1 as SGDLS and CDR2 as YYNGEE. V was clipped by 0 bases and J by 5 bases, with 11 bases between them. The CDR3 here is CASSVDRQLNEKLFF. DNA for the CDR3: TGTGCCAGCAGCGTAGACAGGCAGCTAAATGAAAAACTGTTTTTT.

The chain recombines TRBV6-1 with TRBJ1-1; no clear D. V gave up 4 bases and J gave up 5 bases, with 8 bases separating them. Germline loops: CDR1 MNHNS, CDR2 SASEGT. The CDR3 totals 12 residues. The CDR3: CASSVFGTEAFF. Here the CDR3 DNA reads TGTGCCAGCAGTGTTTTTGGAACTGAAGCTTTCTTT.

The chain couples TRBV19 to TRBJ1-2, with D possibly being TRBD1 (5 bases). The CDR3 contains 13 residues. Germline V gene lookup returns CDR1 LNHDA and CDR2 SQIVND (reference sequence). Between the trimmed V and J ends, which lost 9 bases and 3 bases, there was a span of 14 bases. Here the CDR3 reads CARKETADYGYTF. The CDR3 nucleotides read TGTGCCAGGAAAGAGACAGCAGACTATGGCTACACCTTC.

This sequence joins TRBV11-2 and TRBJ2-7; D is possibly TRBD1 (5 bases). Trimming took 4 bases from V and 6 from J, leaving 13 bases between them. The CDR3 covers 13 residues. Germline values: CDR1 SGHAT, CDR2 FQNNGV. CDR3 in amino acids: CASSSSRVGEQYF. CDR3 nucleotide sequence: TGTGCCAGCAGCTCCTCCAGGGTCGGCGAGCAGTACTTC.

This clone occurred a few times. The chain recombines TRBV6-1 with TRBJ1-5; no clear D. The germline gives CDR1 MNHNS, CDR2 SASEGT. V was clipped by 6 bases and J by 0 bases, with 9 bases between them. This CDR3 is 14 amino acids long. CDR3 in amino acids: CASSVGYSNQPQHF. The CDR3 nucleotides read TGTGCCAGCAGCGTGGGTTATAGCAATCAGCCCCAGCATTTT.

V and J are TRBV28 and TRBJ2-7, with D perhaps being TRBD1 or TRBD2 (5 bases each). This CDR3 is built from 14 residues. Trimming shortened V by 2 bases and J by 3 bases, and 11 bases separated the two germline ends. CDR1 MDHEN and CDR2 SYDVKM come from the germline V gene. CDR3 nucleotide sequence: TGTGCCAGCAGTTTAGGGGGATCTGGCTACGAGCAGTACTTC. This translates into CASSLGGSGYEQYF.

The chain carries TRBV5-1 and TRBJ2-3; D is ambiguous. The CDR3 is made up of 14 amino acids. V dropped 0 bases and J dropped 1 base, with 6 bases sitting between them. The germline gives CDR1 SGHRS, CDR2 YFSETQ. CDR3 residues: CASSLGTRTDTQYF. CDR3 coding DNA: TGCGCCAGCAGCTTGGGCACACGCACAGATACGCAGTATTTT.

The chain employs TRBV5-1 and TRBJ1-4; no definite D call. Germline V gene lookup returns CDR1 SGHRS and CDR2 YFSETQ. Trimming left V 4 bases short and J 1 base short, with 17 bases between. The CDR3 is 17 residues long. Here the CDR3 reads CASSPRGQTETNEKLFF. CDR3 bases: TGCGCCAGCAGCCCCCGCGGGCAGACGGAAACTAATGAAAAACTGTTTTTT.

This chain connects TRBV11-3 to TRBJ2-7; D could derive from TRBD1 or TRBD2 (5 bases each). Trimming cost V 2 bases and J 0 bases, with 8 bases left between them. Germline values: CDR1 SGHNT, CDR2 YENEEA. The CDR3 covers 14 residues. The CDR3, as DNA: TGTGCCAGCAGCTTAAGGGACGGCTCCTACGAGCAGTACTTC. Its translation: CASSLRDGSYEQYF.

The chain recombines TRBV20-1 with TRBJ1-2; 8 bases are shared with TRBD1. Germline V gene data show CDR1 as DFQATT and CDR2 as SNEGSKA (reference sequence). This CDR3 is 11 amino acids long. With 6 bases clipped from V and 8 bases from J, the junction kept 5 bases outside the gene matches. The CDR3 region is CSAPTGEGYTF. CDR3 in DNA: TGCAGTGCCCCGACAGGGGAGGGCTACACCTTC.

This rearrangement joins TRBV5-4 to TRBJ2-7, with 9 bases lining up with TRBD2. CDR1 SGHNT and CDR2 YYREEE come from the germline V gene (reference sequence). V shed 5 bases and J 7 bases; nucleotides not matched to a gene: 7. This CDR3 comprises 13 residues. DNA of the CDR3: TGTGCCAGCAGAGGCGGGGGGGAATGGGAGCAGTACTTC. It encodes CASRGGGEWEQYF.

The chain joins TRBV10-1 to TRBJ2-1; no clear D. V gave up 0 bases and J gave up 4 bases, with 7 bases separating them. The CDR3 length is 14 residues. Germline V gives CDR1 WNHNN, CDR2 SYGVQD (reference sequence). CDR3 bases: TGCGCCAGCAGTGAGTCGAATACGTACAATGAGCAGTTCTTC. This codes for CASSESNTYNEQFF.

The chain is built from TRBV7-6 and TRBJ2-1, with 7 bases fitting TRBD1. After removal of 3 bases from V and 3 bases from J, the junction contained 5 bases not matched to a gene. This CDR3 region has 15 residues. The germline V gene has CDR1 SGHVS and CDR2 FNYEAQ. The CDR3 DNA reads as TGTGCCAGCAGCTTCAAGGCAGGGGGCTACAATGAGCAGTTCTTC. This codes for CASSFKAGGYNEQFF.